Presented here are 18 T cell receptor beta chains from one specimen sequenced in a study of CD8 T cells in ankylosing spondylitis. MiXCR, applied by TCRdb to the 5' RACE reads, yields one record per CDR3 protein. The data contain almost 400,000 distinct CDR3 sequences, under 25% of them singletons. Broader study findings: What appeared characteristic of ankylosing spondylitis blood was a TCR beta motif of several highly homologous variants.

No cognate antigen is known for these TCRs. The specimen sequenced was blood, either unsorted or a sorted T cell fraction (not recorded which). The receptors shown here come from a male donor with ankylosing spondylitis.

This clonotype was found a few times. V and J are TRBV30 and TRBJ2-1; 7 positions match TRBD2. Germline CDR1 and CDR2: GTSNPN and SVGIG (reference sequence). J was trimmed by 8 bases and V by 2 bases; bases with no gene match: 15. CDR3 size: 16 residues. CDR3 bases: TGTGCCTGGAGTAAGGTTGGGGCGGGAGTTGGGTATGAGCAGTTCTTC. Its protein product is CAWSKVGAGVGYEQFF.

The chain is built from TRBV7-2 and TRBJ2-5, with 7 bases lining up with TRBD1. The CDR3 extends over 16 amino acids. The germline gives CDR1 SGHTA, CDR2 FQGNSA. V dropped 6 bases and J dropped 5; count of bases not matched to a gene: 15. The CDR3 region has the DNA TGTGCCAGCAGTTCCAGATCCCGAGGGGGCCGGGAGACCCAGTACTTC. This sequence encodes CASSSRSRGGRETQYF.

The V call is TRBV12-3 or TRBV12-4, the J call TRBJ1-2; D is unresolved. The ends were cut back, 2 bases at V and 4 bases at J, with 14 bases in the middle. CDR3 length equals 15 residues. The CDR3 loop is CASSLSEGQVYGYTF. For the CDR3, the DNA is TGTGCCAGCAGTTTATCGGAAGGGCAGGTCTATGGCTACACCTTC.

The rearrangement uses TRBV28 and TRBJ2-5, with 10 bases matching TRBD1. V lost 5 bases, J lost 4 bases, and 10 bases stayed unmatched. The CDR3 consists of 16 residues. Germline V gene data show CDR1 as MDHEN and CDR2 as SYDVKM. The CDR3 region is CASSQPGQGFGETQYF. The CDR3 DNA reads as TGTGCCAGCAGTCAACCGGGACAGGGGTTTGGAGAGACCCAGTACTTC.

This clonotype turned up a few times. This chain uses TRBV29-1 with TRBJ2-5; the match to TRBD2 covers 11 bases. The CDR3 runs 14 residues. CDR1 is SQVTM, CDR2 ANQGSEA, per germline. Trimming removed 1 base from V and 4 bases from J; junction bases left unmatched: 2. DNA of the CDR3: TGCAGCGTTGAAGGCCTAGCGGGGGGAGAGACCCAGTACTTC. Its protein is CSVEGLAGGETQYF.

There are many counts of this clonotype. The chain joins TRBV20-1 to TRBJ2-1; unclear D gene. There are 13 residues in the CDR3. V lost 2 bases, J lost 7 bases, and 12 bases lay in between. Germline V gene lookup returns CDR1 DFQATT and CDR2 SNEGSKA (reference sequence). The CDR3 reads CSARLYPKNEQFF. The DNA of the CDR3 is TGCAGTGCTAGACTATACCCAAAGAATGAGCAGTTCTTC.

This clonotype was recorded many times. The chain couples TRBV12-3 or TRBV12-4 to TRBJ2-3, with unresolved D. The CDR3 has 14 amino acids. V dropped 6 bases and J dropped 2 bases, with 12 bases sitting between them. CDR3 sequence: CASRDSYHTDTQYF. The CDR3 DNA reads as TGTGCCAGCAGAGACTCTTATCACACAGATACGCAGTATTTT.

The CDR3 DNA sequence: TGCAGTGCTAGAGATGCAGGGAAGGTTGATGGCTACACCTTC. Translation: CSARDAGKVDGYTF. This rearrangement joins TRBV20-1 to TRBJ1-2, with D possibly matching TRBD1 (5 bases). V was pared by 0 bases and J by 6 bases, with 14 bases between. Germline V gene sequence: CDR1 DFQATT, CDR2 SNEGSKA (reference sequence). The CDR3 is 14 amino acids.

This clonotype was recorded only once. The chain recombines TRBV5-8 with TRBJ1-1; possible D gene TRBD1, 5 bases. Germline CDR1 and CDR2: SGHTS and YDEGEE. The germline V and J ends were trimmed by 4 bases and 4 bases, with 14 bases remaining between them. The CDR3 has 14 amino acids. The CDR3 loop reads CASSKGPVRTEAFF. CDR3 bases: TGTGCCAGCAGCAAGGGACCGGTGCGCACTGAAGCTTTCTTT.

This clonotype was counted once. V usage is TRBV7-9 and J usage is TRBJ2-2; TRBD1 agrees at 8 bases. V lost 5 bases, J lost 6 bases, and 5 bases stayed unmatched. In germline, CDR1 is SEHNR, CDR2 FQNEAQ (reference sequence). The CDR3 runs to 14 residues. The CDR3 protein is CASSELQGAGELFF. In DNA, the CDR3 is TGTGCCAGCAGCGAACTACAGGGGGCCGGGGAGCTGTTTTTT.

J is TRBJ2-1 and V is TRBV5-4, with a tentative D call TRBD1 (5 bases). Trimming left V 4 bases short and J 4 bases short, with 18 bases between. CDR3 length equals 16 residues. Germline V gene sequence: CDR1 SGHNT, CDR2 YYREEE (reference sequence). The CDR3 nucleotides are TGTGCCAGCAGCCCAGGCCCCGGCAGGGTTTACAATGAGCAGTTCTTC. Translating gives CASSPGPGRVYNEQFF.

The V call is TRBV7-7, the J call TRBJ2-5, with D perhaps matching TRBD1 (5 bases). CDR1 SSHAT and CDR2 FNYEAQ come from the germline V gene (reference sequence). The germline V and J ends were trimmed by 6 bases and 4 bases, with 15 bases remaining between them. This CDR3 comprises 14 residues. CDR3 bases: TGTGCCAGCAGTCCCCGACAGCCAGGAGAGACCCAGTACTTC. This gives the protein CASSPRQPGETQYF.

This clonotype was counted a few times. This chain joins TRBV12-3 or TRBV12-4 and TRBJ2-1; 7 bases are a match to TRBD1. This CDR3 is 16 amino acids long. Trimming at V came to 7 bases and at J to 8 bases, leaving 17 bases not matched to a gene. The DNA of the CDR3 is TGTGCCAGCACCAAAGGGGGCACTCAATCCCCCTATGAGCAGTTCTTC. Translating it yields CASTKGGTQSPYEQFF.

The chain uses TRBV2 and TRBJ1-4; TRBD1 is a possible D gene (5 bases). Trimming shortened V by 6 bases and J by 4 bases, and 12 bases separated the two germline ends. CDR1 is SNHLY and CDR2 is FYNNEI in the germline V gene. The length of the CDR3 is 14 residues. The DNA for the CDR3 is TGTGCCAGCAGCGACGGGGGTCGTAATGAAAAACTGTTTTTT. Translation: CASSDGGRNEKLFF. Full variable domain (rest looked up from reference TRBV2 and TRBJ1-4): EPEVTQTPSHQVTQMGQEVILRCVPISNHLYFYWYRQILGQKVEFLVSFYNNEISEKSEIFDDQFSVERPDGSNFTLKIRSTKLEDSAMYFCASSDGGRNEKLFFGSGTQLSVL.

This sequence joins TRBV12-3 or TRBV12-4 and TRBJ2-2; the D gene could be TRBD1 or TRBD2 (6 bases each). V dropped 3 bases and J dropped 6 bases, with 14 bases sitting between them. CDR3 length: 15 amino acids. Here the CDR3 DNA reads TGTGCCAGCAGTTTCCCACGGGGGCGCGCCGGGGAGCTGTTTTTT. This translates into CASSFPRGRAGELFF.

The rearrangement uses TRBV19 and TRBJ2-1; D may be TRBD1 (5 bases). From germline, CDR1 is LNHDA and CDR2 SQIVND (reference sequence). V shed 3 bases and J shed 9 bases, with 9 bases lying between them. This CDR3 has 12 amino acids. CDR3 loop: CASSMAQGEQFF. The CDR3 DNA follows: TGTGCCAGTAGTATGGCCCAGGGTGAGCAGTTCTTC.

Here the CDR3 DNA reads TGTGCCAGCAGGACCAGCGGGACAGTCGATACGCAGTATTTT. Translation gives CASRTSGTVDTQYF. This chain links TRBV2 with TRBJ2-3; the D call may be TRBD1 or TRBD2 (7 bases each). This CDR3 region has 14 residues. CDR1 and CDR2 from the germline V gene are SNHLY and FYNNEI. Trimming left V 6 bases short and J 6 bases short, with 16 bases between.

DNA for the CDR3: TGTGCCAGCAGTTTCTTGGACAATTATAGCAATCAGCCCCAGCATTTT. Translation gives CASSFLDNYSNQPQHF. The rearrangement joins TRBV28 to TRBJ1-5; the D gene is possibly TRBD1 (5 bases). This CDR3 is built from 16 residues. Trimming cost V 3 bases and J 0 bases, with 12 bases left between them. Germline V gene data show CDR1 as MDHEN and CDR2 as SYDVKM.